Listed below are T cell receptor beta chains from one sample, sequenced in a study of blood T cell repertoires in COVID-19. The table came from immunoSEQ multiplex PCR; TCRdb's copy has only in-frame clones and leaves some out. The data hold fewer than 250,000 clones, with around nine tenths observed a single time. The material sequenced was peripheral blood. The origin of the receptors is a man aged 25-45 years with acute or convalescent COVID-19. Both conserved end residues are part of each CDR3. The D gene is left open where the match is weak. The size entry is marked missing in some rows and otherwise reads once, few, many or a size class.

TGTGCCAGCAGCTCCGCCCGAGGCCAAGAGACCCAGTACTTC CASSSARGQETQYF NA TRBJ2-5 TRBV11-1 NA 14
TGCGCCAGCAGCCGCAGCCCCGGGACAGGGATCCACGAGCAGTACTTC CASSRSPGTGIHEQYF NA TRBJ2-7 TRBV4-1 TRBD1 16
TGTGCCACCAGCAGAGATACAGAAGCTAACTATGGCTACACCTTC CATSRDTEANYGYTF NA TRBJ1-2 TRBV15 NA 15
TGTGCCTGGAGTGTTCCAACCTACGAGCAGTACTTC CAWSVPTYEQYF NA TRBJ2-7 TRBV30 NA 12
TGTGCCAGCAGTGGACAGGTCGATCAGCCCCAGCATTTT CASSGQVDQPQHF NA TRBJ1-5 TRBV2 NA 13
TGTGCCAGCTCGCAAGCCTCGGGACACTCAGGAAACACCATATATTTT CASSQASGHSGNTIYF NA TRBJ1-3 TRBV7-2 NA 16
TGTGCCAGCAGCTCAGGGGGCAGTACTGAAGCTTTCTTT CASSSGGSTEAFF NA TRBJ1-1 TRBV5-6 TRBD1 13
TGTGCCAGCAGCATGGGACAGAACTCTGGAAACACCATATATTTT CASSMGQNSGNTIYF once TRBJ1-3 TRBV5-4 TRBD1 15
TGTGCCAGCAGCGCATCCCGGGACAATAATTCCACCTTC CASSASRDNNSTF few TRBJ1-2 TRBV13 NA 13
TGTGCCAGCAGCTTAGTACAGGTCCAAGAGACCCAGTACTTC CASSLVQVQETQYF NA TRBJ2-5 TRBV11-2 NA 14
TGTGCCTGGCGCGGGACAGATTATAGTGAAGCTTTCTTT CAWRGTDYSEAFF NA TRBJ1-1 TRBV30 TRBD1 13
TGTGCCAGCAGTGAGGAGACAGATTCACCCCTCCACTTT CASSEETDSPLHF few TRBJ1-6 TRBV6-1 NA 13
TGTGCCACACACGGGACAGGGCCTAATGAAAAACTGTTTTTT CATHGTGPNEKLFF NA TRBJ1-4 TRBV28 TRBD1 14
TGCGCCAGCAGCCAAGCCAGGGGCTCGACAAACATTCAGTACTTC CASSQARGSTNIQYF NA TRBJ2-4 TRBV4-1 NA 15
TGTGCCAGTAGTATACCCCTAGCGGTCGGCCGTGAGCAGTTCTTC CASSIPLAVGREQFF NA TRBJ2-1 TRBV19 TRBD2 15
TGTGCCAGCAACAAACTAGCGGCGAACACCGGGGAGCTGTTTTTT CASNKLAANTGELFF NA TRBJ2-2 TRBV6-5 TRBD2 15
TGTGCCACCAGTGATTTTAGGGACTACGGTGGTGGTGAGCAGTTCTTC CATSDFRDYGGGEQFF NA TRBJ2-1 TRBV24-1 TRBD2 16
TGTGCTAGTGGTTTGACCAATTCACGGGGGGGCACTTACGAGCAGTACTTC CASGLTNSRGGTYEQYF once TRBJ2-7 TRBV12-5 TRBD2 17
TGTGCCAGCAGCGACCTACTAGCGGGAGGAGTGTTCTTC CASSDLLAGGVFF NA TRBJ2-1 TRBV9 TRBD2 13
TGTGCCAGTTCGAAGACAGCGAACACCGGGGAGCTGTTTTTT CASSKTANTGELFF NA TRBJ2-2 TRBV7-3 NA 14
TGCGCCAGCAGCTTGTCCCCCAGGGGAGAGTCCTACGAGCAGTACTTC CASSLSPRGESYEQYF NA TRBJ2-7 TRBV5-1 NA 16
TGTGCCAGCAGTTTTTCAGGGGGCGGGGAGCTGTTTTTT CASSFSGGGELFF NA TRBJ2-2 TRBV12-3/TRBV12-4 TRBD1 13
TGCGCCAGCATGCCGGGACAGCTAAATTCACCCCTCCACTTT CASMPGQLNSPLHF NA TRBJ1-6 TRBV5-1 TRBD1 14
TGTGCCAGCAGCTTAGCGCTCGGGTCCAACTATGGCTACACCTTC CASSLALGSNYGYTF NA TRBJ1-2 TRBV7-2 NA 15
TGTGCCAGCAGTCCCCCCCCAACCGAGACAAACCTCGAGCAGTACTTC CASSPPPTETNLEQYF NA TRBJ2-7 TRBV27 NA 16
TGTGCCAGCAGCCAACGGGGCCCCAGGGGTAGCGAGCAGTACTTC CASSQRGPRGSEQYF few TRBJ2-7 TRBV3-1/TRBV3-2 NA 15
TGTGCCAGCAGGCGCCAAAGGACTAGCGGGGGCAATGAGCAGTTCTTC CASRRQRTSGGNEQFF NA TRBJ2-1 TRBV6-8 TRBD2 16
TGCAGCGTTGGCAGGGGTGTAACCTACGAGCAGTACTTC CSVGRGVTYEQYF NA TRBJ2-7 TRBV29-1 NA 13
TGCGCCAGCAGTTTCTTAGCGGGAGTGGGCACCGGGGAGCTGTTTTTT CASSFLAGVGTGELFF NA TRBJ2-2 TRBV5-1 TRBD2 16
TGTGCCAGCAGTTCGAGGACATTCACTGAAGCTTTCTTT CASSSRTFTEAFF NA TRBJ1-1 TRBV2 NA 13
TGTGCCAGCAGCCAAGTAAGCATCGGCTACACCTTC CASSQVSIGYTF NA TRBJ1-2 TRBV3-1/TRBV3-2 NA 12
TGCAGTGTTACCTATCGGGCCCAGCATTTT CSVTYRAQHF NA TRBJ1-5 TRBV20-1 NA 10
TGTGCCAGCAGCACCAGGACTAGCGGGAGGGGAGAGACCCAGTACTTC CASSTRTSGRGETQYF NA TRBJ2-5 TRBV7-9 TRBD2 16
TGTGCCAGCAGTTTATCCCCTATCATGAACACCGGGGAGCTGTTTTTT CASSLSPIMNTGELFF NA TRBJ2-2 TRBV27 NA 16
TGTGCCAGCAGTTTGGGACAGGGCCGCGCCGAGCAGTACTTC CASSLGQGRAEQYF NA TRBJ2-7 TRBV28 TRBD1 14
TGTGCCAGCAGCTTAGATTCTCAGGGGGCAGCTTTCTTT CASSLDSQGAAFF NA TRBJ1-1 TRBV7-2 TRBD1 13
TGCGCCAGCAGCTTGGCTCAGGGTAAAAAACTGTTTTTT CASSLAQGKKLFF NA TRBJ1-4 TRBV5-1 NA 13
TGTGCCAGCAGCAATCTAGCGGGAGTAGTAGAGACCCAGTACTTC CASSNLAGVVETQYF NA TRBJ2-5 TRBV7-9 TRBD2 15
TGCAGCGTTGCACAGGGGGTGAACACTGAAGCTTTCTTT CSVAQGVNTEAFF NA TRBJ1-1 TRBV29-1 TRBD1 13
TGTGCCACCCGCGCGGCCCGAAGCACAGATACGCAGTATTTT CATRAARSTDTQYF once TRBJ2-3 TRBV24-1 NA 14
TGTGCCAGCAGCTTAGGTAACCGAGTGGAGACCCAGTACTTC CASSLGNRVETQYF NA TRBJ2-5 TRBV11-2 NA 14
TGTGCCAGCAGTTTATGGGAAGACAGGGGGATCTACGAGCAGTACTTC CASSLWEDRGIYEQYF NA TRBJ2-7 TRBV28 TRBD1 16
TGTGCCAGCAGTCCGGACAGGGGTGGAGGAACTGAAGCTTTCTTT CASSPDRGGGTEAFF NA TRBJ1-1 TRBV27 TRBD1 15
TGTGCCAGCAGCTTCTTATCTCCGACAGAGTATAATTCACCCCTCCACTTT CASSFLSPTEYNSPLHF few TRBJ1-6 TRBV7-9 NA 17
TGTGCCAGCAGCGTAACGGGACTAGCGGGGGGGCTGGGCACAGATACGCAGTATTTT CASSVTGLAGGLGTDTQYF NA TRBJ2-3 TRBV9 TRBD2 19
TGCGCCAGCAGCTTCCGACAGGGGCGCGAAAAACTGTTTTTT CASSFRQGREKLFF NA TRBJ1-4 TRBV5-1 TRBD1 14
TGTGCCAGCAGCGCATCCGGGACACTAAAAATTACGAGAGAAGCTTTCTTT CASSASGTLKITREAFF NA TRBJ1-1 TRBV2 NA 17
TGTGCCAGCAGGATGGACAGGAATCAGCCCCAGCATTTT CASRMDRNQPQHF NA TRBJ1-5 TRBV7-8 TRBD1 13
TGTGCCAGTAGTATCGGGACAGGCTCATATGGCTACACCTTC CASSIGTGSYGYTF NA TRBJ1-2 TRBV19 TRBD1 14